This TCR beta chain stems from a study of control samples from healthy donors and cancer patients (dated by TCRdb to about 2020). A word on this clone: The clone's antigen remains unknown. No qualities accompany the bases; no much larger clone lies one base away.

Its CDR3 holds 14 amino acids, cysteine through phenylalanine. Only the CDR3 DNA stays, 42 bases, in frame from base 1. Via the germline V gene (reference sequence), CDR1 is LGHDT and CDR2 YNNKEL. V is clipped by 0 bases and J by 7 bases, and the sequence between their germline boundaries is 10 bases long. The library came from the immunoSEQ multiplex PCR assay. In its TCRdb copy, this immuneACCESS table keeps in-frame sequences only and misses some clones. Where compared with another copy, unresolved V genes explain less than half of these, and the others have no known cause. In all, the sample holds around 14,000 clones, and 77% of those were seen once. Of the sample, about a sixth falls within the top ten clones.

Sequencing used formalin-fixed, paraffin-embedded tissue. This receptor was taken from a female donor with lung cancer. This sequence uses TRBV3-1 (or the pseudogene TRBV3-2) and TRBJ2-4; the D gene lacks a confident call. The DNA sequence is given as TGTGCCAGCAGCCAAGATTCCAGGCGGAACATTCAGTACTTC. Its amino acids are CASSQDSRRNIQYF.